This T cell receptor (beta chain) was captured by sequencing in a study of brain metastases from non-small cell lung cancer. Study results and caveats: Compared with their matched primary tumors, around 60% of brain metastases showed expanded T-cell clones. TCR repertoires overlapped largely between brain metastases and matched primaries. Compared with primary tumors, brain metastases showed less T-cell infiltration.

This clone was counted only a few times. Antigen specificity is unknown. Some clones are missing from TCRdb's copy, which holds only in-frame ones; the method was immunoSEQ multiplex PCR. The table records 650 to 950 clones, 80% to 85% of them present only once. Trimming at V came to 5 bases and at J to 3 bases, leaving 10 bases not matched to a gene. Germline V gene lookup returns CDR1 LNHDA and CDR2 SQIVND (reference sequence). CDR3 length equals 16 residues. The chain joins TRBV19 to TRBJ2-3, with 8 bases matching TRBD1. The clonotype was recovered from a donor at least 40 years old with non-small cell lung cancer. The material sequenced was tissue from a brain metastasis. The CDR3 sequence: CASSFGGTGVTDTQYF. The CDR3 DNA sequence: TGTGCCAGTAGTTTTGGGGGGACAGGCGTTACAGATACGCAGTATTTT.